The subject of this entry is one T cell receptor beta chain. The antigen remains undetermined. V was pared by 5 bases and J by 1 base, with 14 bases between. There are 15 residues in the CDR3. The germline V gene has CDR1 LNHDA and CDR2 SQIVND (reference sequence). These data belong to a study of CD8+ T cells in alopecia areata. Treatment in this sample: oral pan-JAK inhibitor, 5-10 mg twice daily. Extracted RNA was reverse transcribed into cDNA, the sequencing template. Method: immunoSEQ multiplex PCR; TCRdb's copy keeps in-frame clones and lacks some. Seen here are 130,000 or so clones, approximately 90% observed once, and the top ten hold over 10%. Findings of the study overall: Many expanded lesional clones persisted in scalp and blood during tofacitinib treatment.

The sequencing here drew on CD8+ T cells sorted from blood, taken at week 4, from a patient treated with tofacitinib. The sequence was collected from a human donor with alopecia areata. The V call is TRBV19, the J call TRBJ1-2, with D tentatively TRBD1 (5 bases). CDR3 nucleotide sequence: TGTGCCAGTAGTCCCGGACTGGGGGGTAACTATGGCTACACCTTC. Translation gives CASSPGLGGNYGYTF.